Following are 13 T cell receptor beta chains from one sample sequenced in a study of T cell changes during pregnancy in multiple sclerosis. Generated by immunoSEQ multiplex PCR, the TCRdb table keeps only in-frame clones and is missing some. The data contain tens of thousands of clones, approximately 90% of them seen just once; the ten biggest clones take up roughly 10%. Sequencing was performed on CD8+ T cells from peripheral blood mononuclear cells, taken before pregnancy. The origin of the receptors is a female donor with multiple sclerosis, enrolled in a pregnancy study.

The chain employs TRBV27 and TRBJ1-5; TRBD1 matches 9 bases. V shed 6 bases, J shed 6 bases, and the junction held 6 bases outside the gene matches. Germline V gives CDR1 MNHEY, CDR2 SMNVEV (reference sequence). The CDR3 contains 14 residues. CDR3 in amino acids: CASSLGQGSQPQHF. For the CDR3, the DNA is TGTGCCAGCAGCCTGGGACAGGGAAGTCAGCCCCAGCATTTT.

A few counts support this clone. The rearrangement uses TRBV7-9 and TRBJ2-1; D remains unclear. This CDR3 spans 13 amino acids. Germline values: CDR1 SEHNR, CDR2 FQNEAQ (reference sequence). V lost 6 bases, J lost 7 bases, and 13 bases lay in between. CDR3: CASSVASWNEQFF. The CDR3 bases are TGTGCCAGCAGTGTAGCATCGTGGAATGAGCAGTTCTTC.

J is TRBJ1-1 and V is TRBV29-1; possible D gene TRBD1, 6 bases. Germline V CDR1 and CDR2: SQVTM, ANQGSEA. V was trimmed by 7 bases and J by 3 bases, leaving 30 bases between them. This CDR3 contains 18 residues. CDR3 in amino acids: CSGPTRKGRGVRDTEAFF. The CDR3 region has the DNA TGCAGCGGTCCCACAAGGAAAGGCAGGGGAGTAAGGGACACTGAAGCTTTCTTT.

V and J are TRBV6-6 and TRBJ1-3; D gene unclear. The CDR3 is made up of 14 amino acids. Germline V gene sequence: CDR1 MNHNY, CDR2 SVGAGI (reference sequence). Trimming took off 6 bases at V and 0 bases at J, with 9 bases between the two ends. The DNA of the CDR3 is TGTGCCAGCAGCCAAGGGAGCTCTGGAAACACCATATATTTT. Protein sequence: CASSQGSSGNTIYF.

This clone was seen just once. CDR3 amino acids: CASSTPGQELTDTQYF. CDR3 nucleotides: TGTGCCAGCAGCACACCGGGACAGGAGCTTACAGATACGCAGTATTTT. The chain uses TRBV7-9 and TRBJ2-3, with TRBD1 matching 8 bases. CDR1 and CDR2 (germline): SEHNR, FQNEAQ (reference sequence). The CDR3 is 16 amino acids. The J segment lost 3 bases and the V segment lost 5 bases, leaving 10 bases of the junction unmatched.

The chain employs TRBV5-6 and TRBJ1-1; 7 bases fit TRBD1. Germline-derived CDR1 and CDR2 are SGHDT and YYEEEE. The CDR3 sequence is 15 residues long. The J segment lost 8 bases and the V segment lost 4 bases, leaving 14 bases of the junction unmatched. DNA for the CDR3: TGTGCCAGCAGCAAGGGACAGCTGATCCCCCGGGAAGCTTTCTTT. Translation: CASSKGQLIPREAFF.

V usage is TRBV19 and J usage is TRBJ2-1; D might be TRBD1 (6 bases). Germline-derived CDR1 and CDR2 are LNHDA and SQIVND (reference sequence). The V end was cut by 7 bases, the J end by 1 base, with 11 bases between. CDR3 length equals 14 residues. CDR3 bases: TGTGCCAGTAATGAGGGGGTTTCCTACAATGAGCAGTTCTTC. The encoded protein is CASNEGVSYNEQFF.

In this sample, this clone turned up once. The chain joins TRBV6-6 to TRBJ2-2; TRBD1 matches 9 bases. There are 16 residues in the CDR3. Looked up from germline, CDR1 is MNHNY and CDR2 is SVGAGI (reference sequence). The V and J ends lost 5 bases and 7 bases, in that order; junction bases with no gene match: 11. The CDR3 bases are TGTGCCAGCAGTACCAGGACAGGGGTTATTCTCGGGGAGCTGTTTTTT. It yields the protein CASSTRTGVILGELFF.

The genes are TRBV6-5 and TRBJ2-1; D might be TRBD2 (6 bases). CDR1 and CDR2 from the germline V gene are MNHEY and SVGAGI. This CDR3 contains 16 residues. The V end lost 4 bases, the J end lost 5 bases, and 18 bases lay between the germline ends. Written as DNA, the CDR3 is TGTGCCAGCAGTTTGGGGGGAGGCCTCATACACAATGAGCAGTTCTTC. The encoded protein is CASSLGGGLIHNEQFF.

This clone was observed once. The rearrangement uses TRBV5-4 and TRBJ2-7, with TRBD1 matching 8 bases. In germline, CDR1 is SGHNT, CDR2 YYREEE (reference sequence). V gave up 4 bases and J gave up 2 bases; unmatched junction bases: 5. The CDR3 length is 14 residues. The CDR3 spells CASSLDRGPYEQYF. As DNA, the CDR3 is TGTGCCAGCAGCCTCGACAGGGGACCCTACGAGCAGTACTTC.

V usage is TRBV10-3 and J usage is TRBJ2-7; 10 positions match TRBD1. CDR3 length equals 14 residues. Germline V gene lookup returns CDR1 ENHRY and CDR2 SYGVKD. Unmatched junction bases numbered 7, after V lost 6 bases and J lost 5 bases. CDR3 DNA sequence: TGTGCCATCAGGATGGACAGGGGGTTTCACGAGCAGTACTTC. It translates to CAIRMDRGFHEQYF.

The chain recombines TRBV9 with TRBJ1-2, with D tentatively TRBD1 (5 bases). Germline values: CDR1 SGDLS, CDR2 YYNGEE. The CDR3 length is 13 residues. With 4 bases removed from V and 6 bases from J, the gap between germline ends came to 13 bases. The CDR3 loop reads CASSPHGRDGYTF. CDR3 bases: TGTGCCAGCAGCCCCCATGGCAGGGATGGCTACACCTTC.

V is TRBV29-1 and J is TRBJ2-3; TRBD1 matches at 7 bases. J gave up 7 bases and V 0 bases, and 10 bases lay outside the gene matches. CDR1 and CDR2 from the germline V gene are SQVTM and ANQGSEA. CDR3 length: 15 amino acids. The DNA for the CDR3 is TGCAGCGTTGAAGACACAGGGGCCGCACCCCATACGCAGTATTTT. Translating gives CSVEDTGAAPHTQYF.